The clone carrying this TCR beta chain was picked up a small number of times. In the study's own analysis: By means of reference gene primer amplification, nucleated cell counts were estimated. Sequenced by immunoSEQ multiplex PCR; TCRdb stores in-frame clones only, minus some. The V and J calls and clone size come from that table; D and trimming were worked out from the DNA. The sample has fewer than 400,000 clones, around 84% seen once. These data are taken from a study of blood T cell repertoires in COVID-19. Study at large: Sites in the United States, Italy and Spain provided acute and convalescent COVID-19 samples. T cells, B-cell-depleted T cells, or PBMCs provided the cDNA or gDNA that served as material.

This CDR3 contains 13 residues. V lost 6 bases, J lost 1 base, and 9 bases lay in between. Germline loops: CDR1 MGHRA, CDR2 YSYEKL. Sequenced input: peripheral blood. The sequence was obtained from a human donor in a cohort sampled during active COVID-19. The chain uses TRBV4-1 and TRBJ1-1; TRBD1 is a possible D gene (5 bases). CDR3 bases: TGCGCCAGCAGTCCACAGGAGAACACTGAAGCTTTCTTT. As protein: CASSPQENTEAFF.